In this sample, the clone carrying this T cell receptor beta chain turned up a few times. Its antigen is not known. A much larger clone lies a single base off, so this may be a read error. The CDR3 extends over 14 amino acids. The sample originates from a study of neurological immune-mediated disorders. Study background: The multiple sclerosis group of some 34 included 31 relapsing-remitting and 3 secondary progressive patients. Study findings and constraints: CDR3 amino acid sequences found in expanded clones were never shared across subjects, suggesting private repertoires in all groups. Among 34 multiple sclerosis patients, phylogenetic grouping put the repertoires of 18 into a single related-CDR3 cluster, a possible signature.

Unsorted libraries were prepared from 2 million PBMCs held at -80 C. One entry per CDR3 protein results from TCRdb running MiXCR on the 5' RACE reads. The profile shows about 58,000 distinct CDR3 sequences, 2% to 2.5% of them singletons. The sequence derives from a man aged 45-65 years with multiple sclerosis. The specimen was PBMCs. The rearrangement uses TRBV12-3 or TRBV12-4 and TRBJ1-3; D not resolved. The DNA of the CDR3 is TGTGCCAGCAGTTTACGGCACTCTGGAAAAACCATATATTTT. Translating it yields CASSLRHSGKTIYF.